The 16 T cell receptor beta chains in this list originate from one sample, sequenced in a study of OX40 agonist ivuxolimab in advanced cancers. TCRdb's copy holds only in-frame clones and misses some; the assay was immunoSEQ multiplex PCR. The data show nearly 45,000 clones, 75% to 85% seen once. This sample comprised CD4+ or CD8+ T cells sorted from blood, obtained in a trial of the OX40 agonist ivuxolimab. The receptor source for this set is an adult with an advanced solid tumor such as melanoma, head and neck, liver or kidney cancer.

The CDR3 DNA follows: TGTGCCAGCAGCTTGGGTATGGGCCCAGATACGCAGTATTTT. Translating it yields CASSLGMGPDTQYF. The V gene is TRBV5-5, the J gene TRBJ2-3; D unclear. V was shortened by 0 bases and J by 4 bases, with 9 bases between the two germline ends. This CDR3 contains 14 residues. The germline gives CDR1 SGHKS, CDR2 YYEKEE (reference sequence).

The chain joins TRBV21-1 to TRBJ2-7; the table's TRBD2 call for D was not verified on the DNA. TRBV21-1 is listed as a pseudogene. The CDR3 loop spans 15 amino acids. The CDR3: CASPKWLAGPYEQYF. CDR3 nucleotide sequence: TGTGCCAGCCCCAAGTGGCTAGCGGGGCCCTACGAGCAGTACTTC.

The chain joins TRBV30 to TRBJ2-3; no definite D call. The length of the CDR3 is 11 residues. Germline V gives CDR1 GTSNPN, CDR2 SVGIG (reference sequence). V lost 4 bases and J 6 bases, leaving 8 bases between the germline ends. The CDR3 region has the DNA TGTGCCTGGACCTCTCGGGATACGCAGTATTTT. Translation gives CAWTSRDTQYF.

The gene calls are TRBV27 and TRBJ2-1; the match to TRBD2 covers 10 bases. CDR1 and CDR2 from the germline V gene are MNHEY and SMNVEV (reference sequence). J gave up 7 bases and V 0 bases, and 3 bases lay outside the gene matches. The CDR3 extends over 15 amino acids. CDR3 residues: CASSLSASGRNEQFF. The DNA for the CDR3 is TGTGCCAGCAGTTTATCGGCTAGCGGGAGAAATGAGCAGTTCTTC.

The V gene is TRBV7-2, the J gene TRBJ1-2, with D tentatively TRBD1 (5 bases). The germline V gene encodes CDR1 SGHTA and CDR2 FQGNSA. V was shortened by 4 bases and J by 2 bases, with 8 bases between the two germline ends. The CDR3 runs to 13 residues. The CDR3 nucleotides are TGTGCCAGCAGCTCGGGACCGAACTATGGCTACACCTTC. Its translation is CASSSGPNYGYTF.

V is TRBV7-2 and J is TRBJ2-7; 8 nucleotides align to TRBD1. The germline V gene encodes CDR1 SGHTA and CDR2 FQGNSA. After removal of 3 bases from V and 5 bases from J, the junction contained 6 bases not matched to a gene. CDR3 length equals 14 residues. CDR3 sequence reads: CASSLRQGRHEQYF. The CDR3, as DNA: TGTGCCAGCAGCTTGCGACAGGGGAGGCACGAGCAGTACTTC.

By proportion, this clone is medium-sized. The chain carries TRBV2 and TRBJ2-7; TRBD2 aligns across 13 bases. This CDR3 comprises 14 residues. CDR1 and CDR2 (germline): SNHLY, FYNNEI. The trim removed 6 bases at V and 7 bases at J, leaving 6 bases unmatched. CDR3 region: CASSGLAGAGEQYF. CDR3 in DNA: TGTGCCAGCAGCGGACTAGCGGGAGCGGGAGAGCAGTACTTC.

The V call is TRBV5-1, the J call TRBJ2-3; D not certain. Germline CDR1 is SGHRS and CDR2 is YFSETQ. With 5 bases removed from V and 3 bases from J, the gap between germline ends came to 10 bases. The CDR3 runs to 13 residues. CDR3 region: CASRDGPTDTQYF. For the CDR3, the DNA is TGCGCCAGCAGGGACGGACCTACAGATACGCAGTATTTT.

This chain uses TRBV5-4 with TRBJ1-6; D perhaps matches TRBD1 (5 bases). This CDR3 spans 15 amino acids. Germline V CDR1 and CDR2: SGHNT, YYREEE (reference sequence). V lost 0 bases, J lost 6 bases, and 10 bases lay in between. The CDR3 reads CASSLGAGFNSPLHF. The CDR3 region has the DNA TGTGCCAGCAGCTTGGGGGCAGGGTTTAATTCACCCCTCCACTTT.

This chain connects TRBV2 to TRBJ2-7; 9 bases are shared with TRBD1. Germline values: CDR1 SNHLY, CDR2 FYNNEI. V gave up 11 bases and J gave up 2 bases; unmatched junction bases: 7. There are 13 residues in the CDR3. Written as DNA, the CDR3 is TGTGCCGCCCGGCGACAGGGGGCCTACGAGCAGTACTTC. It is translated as CAARRQGAYEQYF.

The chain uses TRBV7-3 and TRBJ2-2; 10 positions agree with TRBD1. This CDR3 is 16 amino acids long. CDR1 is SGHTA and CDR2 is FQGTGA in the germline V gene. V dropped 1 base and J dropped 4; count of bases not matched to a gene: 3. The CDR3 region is CASSLRTGGRTGELFF. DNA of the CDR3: TGTGCCAGCAGCTTAAGGACAGGGGGTCGCACCGGGGAGCTGTTTTTT.

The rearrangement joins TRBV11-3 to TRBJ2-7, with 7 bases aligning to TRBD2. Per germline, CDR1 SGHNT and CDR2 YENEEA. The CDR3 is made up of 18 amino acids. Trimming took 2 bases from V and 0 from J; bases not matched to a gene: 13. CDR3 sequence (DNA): TGTGCCAGCAGCTTATCTCGGGGAGGGGCGGGAAGCTCCTACGAGCAGTACTTC. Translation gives CASSLSRGGAGSSYEQYF.

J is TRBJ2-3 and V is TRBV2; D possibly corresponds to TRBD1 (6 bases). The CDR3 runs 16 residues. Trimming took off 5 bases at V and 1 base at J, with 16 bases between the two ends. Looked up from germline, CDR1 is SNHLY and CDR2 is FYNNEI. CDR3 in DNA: TGTGCCAGCAGTTTTGATCAGGGGTTCGGCACAGATACGCAGTATTTT. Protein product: CASSFDQGFGTDTQYF.

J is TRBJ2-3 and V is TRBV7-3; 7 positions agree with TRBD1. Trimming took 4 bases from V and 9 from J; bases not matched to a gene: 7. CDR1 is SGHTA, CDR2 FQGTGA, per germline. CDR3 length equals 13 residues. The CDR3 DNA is TGTGCCAGCAGCTCGTCTGGACAGGCCACGCAGTATTTT. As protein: CASSSSGQATQYF.

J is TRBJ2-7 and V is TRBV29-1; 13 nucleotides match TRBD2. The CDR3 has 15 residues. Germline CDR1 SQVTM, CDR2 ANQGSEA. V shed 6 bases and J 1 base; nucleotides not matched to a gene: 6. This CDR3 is CSVGLAGRYSYEQYF. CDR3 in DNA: TGCAGCGTGGGACTAGCGGGGAGATATTCCTACGAGCAGTACTTC.

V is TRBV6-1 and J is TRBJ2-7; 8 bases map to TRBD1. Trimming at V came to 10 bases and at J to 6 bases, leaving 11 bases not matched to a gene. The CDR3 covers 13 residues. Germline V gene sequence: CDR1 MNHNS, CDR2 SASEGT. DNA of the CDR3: TGTGCCACCTCAGGGGGCAAAGGATTCGAGCAGTACTTC. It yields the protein CATSGGKGFEQYF.